A single T cell receptor beta chain is shown here with its context. As handled by the study authors: Reference gene primer amplification gave nucleated cell count estimates. The method was immunoSEQ multiplex PCR; TCRdb's version includes in-frame clones alone and lacks a portion of them. V, J and clone size derive from that table, while D and trimming were established from the DNA sequence. The sample consists of about 260,000 clones, 75% to 90% of them appearing once. This sample is drawn from a study of blood T cell repertoires in COVID-19. Study summary: Donors in the United States, Italy and Spain gave samples during acute or convalescent COVID-19. T cells, B-cell-depleted T cells, or PBMCs supplied cDNA or gDNA.

Germline V gives CDR1 PRHDT, CDR2 FYEKMQ (reference sequence). The junction had 12 bases not matched to a gene; V was cut back by 4 bases and J by 4 bases. This CDR3 has 16 amino acids. The sequenced sample consisted of peripheral blood. This clonotype was sampled from a woman in her thirties or forties who had recovered from COVID-19. The rearrangement links TRBV13 to TRBJ2-7; the match to TRBD1 covers 8 bases. The CDR3 bases are TGTGCCAGCAGCTCACTCAAGGGGACAGGAGGTTACGAGCAGTACTTC. Its translation: CASSSLKGTGGYEQYF. Complete variable domain (other parts from reference TRBV13 and TRBJ2-7): AAGVIQSPRHLIKEKRETATLKCYPIPRHDTVYWYQQGPGQDPQFLISFYEKMQSDKGSIPDRFSAQQFSDYHSELNMSSLELGDSALYFCASSSLKGTGGYEQYFGPGTRLTVT.